Following are 6 T cell receptor beta chains from one sample sequenced in a study of regulatory T cells in long-lasting Graves disease (dated by TCRdb to the early 2020s). Sample time point, as interpreted from the label and publication: newly diagnosed GD, antithyroid drugs for less than 3 months. For both TCR sequencing and RNA sequencing, RNA was extracted from PBMCs using TRIzol. Library preparation used multiplex PCR. Data came from an Illumina HiSeq 4000. TCR beta libraries were built with iRepertoire HTBI primers and Arm-PCR amplification of CDR3 regions. Clones were called with MiXCR by TCRdb after fastp trimmed the public reads at Q25, and only in-frame beta chains were retained. Entries that share a CDR3 protein sequence are merged under the most common genes and DNA. This sample comprises some 400,000 distinct CDR3 sequences, approximately 15% of them detected only once. The top ten clones comprise around 17% of the sample.

Separately, the same data were catalogued under a study of T cells in Graves' hyperthyroidism and ophthalmopathy.

The sequencing here drew on peripheral blood mononuclear cells (PBMCs), taken at new diagnosis, from a patient treated with antithyroid drugs. The receptors come from a woman aged 25 to 39 with Graves disease. Donor details come from another sample of the same person, matched by shared clones.

The rearrangement uses TRBV30 and TRBJ1-5, with D possibly matching TRBD1 (5 bases). With 8 bases removed from V and 0 bases from J, the gap between germline ends came to 14 bases. Per the germline V gene, CDR1 is GTSNPN and CDR2 is SVGIG (reference sequence). This CDR3 contains 14 residues. The CDR3 here is CAGGGRDSNQPQHF. CDR3 sequence (DNA): TGTGCCGGGGGAGGGAGAGATAGCAATCAGCCCCAGCATTTT.

The table lists this clonotype with many counts. The chain couples TRBV20-1 to TRBJ2-7; a weak D match, TRBD2 (6 bases). Germline assignment: CDR1 DFQATT and CDR2 SNEGSKA (reference sequence). This CDR3 has 16 amino acids. V dropped 6 bases and J dropped 9 bases, with 30 bases sitting between them. As DNA, the CDR3 is TGCAGTGCAGAATATCTTCGGGGACTCCAGTCTGTCGCGCAGTACTTC. Its protein product is CSAEYLRGLQSVAQYF.

This clonotype came up a few times. This rearrangement joins TRBV6-2 or TRBV6-3 to TRBJ2-3; 7 bases match TRBD2. Germline CDR1 and CDR2: MNHEY and SVGEGT. The CDR3 has 12 amino acids. Losses at the gene ends were 8 bases for V and 4 bases for J; bases not matched to a gene: 3. For the CDR3, the DNA is TGTGCCAGCGGGGCGGGAGCAGATACGCAGTATTTT. Translated: CASGAGADTQYF.

The sample holds many counts of this clonotype. This chain connects TRBV6-5 to TRBJ2-7; TRBD1 matches at 9 bases. This CDR3 region has 16 residues. CDR1 is MNHEY and CDR2 is SVGAGI in the germline V gene. The V segment lost 0 bases and the J segment 6 bases; nucleotides outside the gene matches: 9. DNA for the CDR3: TGTGCCAGCAGTTACTCGAGTCCGGGACAGGGACTCGAGCAGTACTTC. Protein sequence: CASSYSSPGQGLEQYF.

The chain uses TRBV7-9 and TRBJ2-2; D gene ambiguous. V was trimmed by 7 bases and J by 1 base, leaving 13 bases between them. This CDR3 is built from 15 residues. Germline CDR1 SEHNR, CDR2 FQNEAQ (reference sequence). The CDR3 here is CASTGLPGNTGELFF. The CDR3 nucleotides read TGTGCCAGCACCGGTCTCCCCGGGAACACCGGGGAGCTGTTTTTT. Based on the CDR3 plus reference TRBV7-9 and TRBJ2-2, the full variable domain is DTGVSQNPRHKITKRGQNVTFRCDPISEHNRLYWYRQTLGQGPEFLTYFQNEAQLEKSRLLSDRFSAERPKGSFSTLEIQRTEQGDSAMYLCASTGLPGNTGELFFGEGSRLTVL.

This clonotype was detected a few times. This chain connects TRBV24-1 to TRBJ2-1; D call uncertain. Trimming took 4 bases from V and 4 from J, leaving 4 bases between them. The CDR3 covers 12 residues. Germline loops: CDR1 KGHDR, CDR2 SFDVKD. The CDR3 loop reads CATSDVYNEQFF. The CDR3, as DNA: TGTGCCACCAGTGACGTATACAATGAGCAGTTCTTC.